Below, one TCR beta chain is given with its context. The antigen remains unidentified. A read error may account for a junction end that differs from germline. The data were obtained in a study of CD8+CD57+ T cells in acquired aplastic anemia. Study overall: Recorded DNA amounts for sorted CD4+ and CD8+ cells had an average of roughly 3.4 ug. CD4+ cell libraries from healthy donors averaged approximately 10 million reads. Study-wide results and limits: The study identified twenty-nine CD8+ CDR3 sequences shared by patients and controls.

This CDR3 comprises 13 residues. The germline V gene encodes CDR1 SGHTA and CDR2 FQGNSA. CDR3 and TCR beta VDJ profiling relied on genomic DNA as the template. MiXCR, applied by TCRdb to the reads, yields one record per CDR3 protein. This repertoire shows over 200,000 distinct CDR3 sequences, around 63% found once; its top ten account for over 25%. The chain carries TRBV7-2 and TRBJ1-2, with D maybe TRBD1 (6 bases). The sequence came from a human donor in good health. Sequencing was done on a sample of sorted CD4+, CD8+, or CD8+CD57+ T cells (not recorded which) from PBMCs. The CDR3 protein is CASSLDRPYGYTF. CDR3 nucleotides: TGTGCCAGCAGTTTAGACAGGCCCTATGGCTACACCTTC. The whole variable domain, remainder taken from reference TRBV7-2 and TRBJ1-2, is GAGVSQSPSNKVTEKGKDVELRCDPISGHTALYWYRQSLGQGLEFLIYFQGNSAPDKSGLPSDRFSAERTGGSVSTLTIQRTQQEDSAVYLCASSLDRPYGYTFGSGTRLTVV.